These 24 T cell receptor beta chains originate from one sample sequenced in a study of T cell responses to AZD1222 COVID-19 vaccine. TCRdb keeps only in-frame clones here, not all; method: immunoSEQ multiplex PCR. The sample has about 150,000 clones; 80% to 95% are singletons. This specimen consisted of peripheral blood, obtained 28 days after the second AZD1222 dose. The receptors shown here come from an adult who received the AZD1222 COVID-19 vaccine.

J is TRBJ1-4 and V is TRBV28; possibly TRBD1 for D (5 bases). The V gene lost 5 bases and the J gene lost 5 bases, with 15 bases spanning the gap. The CDR3 length is 15 residues. In germline, CDR1 is MDHEN, CDR2 SYDVKM. The DNA for the CDR3 is TGTGCCAGCAGTCTGCCTGGGGGGGGGAATGAAAAACTGTTTTTT. It encodes CASSLPGGGNEKLFF.

This clone was counted a single time. The same CDR3 is also encoded by other DNA sequences in this sample. The V gene is TRBV12-5, the J gene TRBJ1-5; D ambiguous. Germline V CDR1 and CDR2: LGHNT, FRNRAP. CDR3 length: 13 residues. Trimming left V 1 base short and J 1 base short, with 2 bases between. The CDR3 bases are TGTGCTAGTGGTTTGGAGAGCAATCAGCCCCAGCATTTT. Protein sequence: CASGLESNQPQHF.

For this clone: Germline and junction disagree at one end, which may indicate a read error. This chain links TRBV7-7 with TRBJ2-1, with a tentative D call TRBD1 (5 bases). The CDR3 consists of 15 residues. From germline, CDR1 is SSHAT and CDR2 FNYEAQ (reference sequence). The CDR3 DNA reads as TGTGCTAGCAGCTCGACAGTCACCGCCTACAATGAGCAGTTCTTC. Translated, it gives CASSSTVTAYNEQFF.

The chain carries TRBV7-9 and TRBJ2-1; D gene ambiguous. CDR3 length equals 13 residues. The V gene lost 1 base and the J gene lost 5 bases, with 6 bases spanning the gap. Germline CDR1 reads SEHNR; CDR2 reads FQNEAQ (reference sequence). CDR3 bases: TGTGCCAGCAGCTTAGGAGTCCACAATGAGCAGTTCTTC. Amino acids: CASSLGVHNEQFF.

This chain uses TRBV7-9 with TRBJ1-1; tentatively, D is TRBD1 (6 bases). The germline gives CDR1 SEHNR, CDR2 FQNEAQ (reference sequence). Trimming removed 5 bases at V and 2 bases at J, with 15 bases between. The CDR3 contains 15 residues. DNA of the CDR3: TGTGCCAGCAGCCCGTCTGTCGGGGGCAACACTGAAGCTTTCTTT. This encodes CASSPSVGGNTEAFF.

The chain uses TRBV6-2 or TRBV6-3 and TRBJ1-5; TRBD1 aligns across 8 bases. This CDR3 comprises 16 residues. V shed 0 bases, J shed 5 bases, and the junction held 6 bases outside the gene matches. Germline V CDR1 and CDR2: MNHEY, SVGEGT. The CDR3 is CASSYSRAGGYQPQHF. The CDR3 DNA is TGTGCCAGCAGTTACTCGAGGGCAGGGGGCTATCAGCCCCAGCATTTT.

The genes are TRBV20-1 and TRBJ2-5; D is unresolved. Trimming left V 3 bases short and J 1 base short, with 6 bases between. CDR3 size: 12 residues. CDR1 is DFQATT and CDR2 is SNEGSKA in the germline V gene (reference sequence). CDR3 sequence reads: CSASFGQETQYF. CDR3 DNA sequence: TGCAGTGCTAGTTTCGGCCAAGAGACCCAGTACTTC.

This chain uses TRBV6-5 with TRBJ1-2, with D tentatively TRBD1 (6 bases). The ends were cut back, 2 bases at V and 9 bases at J, with 16 bases in the middle. Per germline, CDR1 MNHEY and CDR2 SVGAGI. The CDR3 has 14 residues. The CDR3 DNA reads TGTGCCAGCAGTTACACGGGGACAAATTCCCGCTACACCTTC. Protein product: CASSYTGTNSRYTF.

The rearrangement joins TRBV7-9 to TRBJ1-2; 9 bases are shared with TRBD1. The CDR3 has 15 amino acids. The germline V gene encodes CDR1 SEHNR and CDR2 FQNEAQ (reference sequence). J gave up 7 bases and V 3 bases, and 9 bases lay outside the gene matches. In DNA form, the CDR3 reads TGTGCCAGCAGCTTCGAAGGGACAGGGCCCTCTGGCTACACCTTC. Translation: CASSFEGTGPSGYTF. The variable domain in full, with the rest retrieved from reference TRBV7-9 and TRBJ1-2, is DTGVSQNPRHKITKRGQNVTFRCDPISEHNRLYWYRQTLGQGPEFLTYFQNEAQLEKSRLLSDRFSAERPKGSFSTLEIQRTEQGDSAMYLCASSFEGTGPSGYTFGSGTRLTVV.

V usage is TRBV28 and J usage is TRBJ1-6, with D maybe TRBD1 (5 bases). V lost 7 bases and J lost 7, with 14 bases in between. The length of the CDR3 is 14 residues. Germline values: CDR1 MDHEN, CDR2 SYDVKM. This chain's CDR3 is CASKGGTLNSPLHF. The CDR3 DNA reads TGTGCCAGCAAGGGCGGGACCCTCAATTCACCCCTCCACTTT.

CDR3 in DNA: TGTGCCAGTAGTATTTGGAGCGGGGGCTACACCTTC. Amino acid sequence: CASSIWSGGYTF. This chain uses TRBV19 with TRBJ1-2, with no clear D. The length of the CDR3 is 12 residues. Trimming stripped 3 bases from V and 8 bases from J, with 10 bases between. The V gene's germline CDR1 is LNHDA and CDR2 SQIVND (reference sequence).

The chain carries TRBV6-5 and TRBJ1-2; 8 bases align to TRBD1. The germline V gene has CDR1 MNHEY and CDR2 SVGAGI. This CDR3 is 16 amino acids long. Unmatched junction bases numbered 10, after V lost 4 bases and J lost 3 bases. This CDR3 reads CASSLILGQGHYGYTF. CDR3 nucleotides: TGTGCCAGCAGTTTAATACTCGGACAGGGACACTATGGCTACACCTTC.

The rearrangement joins TRBV7-9 to TRBJ2-6; D not certain. Germline V lookup: CDR1 SEHNR, CDR2 FQNEAQ (reference sequence). The CDR3 runs 16 residues. The V end lost 0 bases, the J end lost 2 bases, and 8 bases lay between the germline ends. The CDR3 DNA is TGTGCCAGCAGCTTAGCGAACTACCCTGGGGCCAACGTCCTGACTTTC. This encodes CASSLANYPGANVLTF.

This sequence joins TRBV27 and TRBJ2-1; 12 positions match TRBD2. Germline loops: CDR1 MNHEY, CDR2 SMNVEV (reference sequence). The CDR3 is 17 amino acids. The junction had 12 bases not matched to a gene; V was cut back by 6 bases and J by 6 bases. The CDR3, as DNA: TGTGCCAGCAGCGACATCGGGGCTAGCGGGGGGGCCAATGAGCAGTTCTTC. Translating it yields CASSDIGASGGANEQFF.

The V call is TRBV7-9, the J call TRBJ2-2, with TRBD1 identical over 7 bases. J lost 1 base, V lost 5 bases, and 1 base had no gene match. The CDR3 has 14 amino acids. Germline CDR1 is SEHNR and CDR2 is FQNEAQ (reference sequence). DNA of the CDR3: TGTGCCAGCAGCCGGACAGGGAACACCGGGGAGCTGTTTTTT. As protein: CASSRTGNTGELFF.

This clone showed up just a few times. The CDR3 region is CASSLGLDNEQFF. Here the CDR3 DNA reads TGTGCCAGCAGCCTGGGGCTCGACAATGAGCAGTTCTTC. V and J are TRBV11-2 and TRBJ2-1, with D possibly TRBD1 on 5 matching bases. The CDR3 runs 13 residues. Germline V lookup: CDR1 SGHAT, CDR2 FQNNGV. Trimming took off 5 bases at V and 5 bases at J, with 10 bases between the two ends.

The chain is built from TRBV6-5 and TRBJ2-7; possible D gene TRBD1, 5 bases. Trimming took 6 bases from V and 7 from J, leaving 10 bases between them. This CDR3 has 11 amino acids. Germline V gene data show CDR1 as MNHEY and CDR2 as SVGAGI. This chain's CDR3 is CASRDNREQYF. In nucleotides, the CDR3 is TGTGCCAGCAGAGACAACAGGGAGCAGTACTTC.

The rearrangement uses TRBV7-9 and TRBJ1-4; D gene ambiguous. In germline, CDR1 is SEHNR, CDR2 FQNEAQ (reference sequence). CDR3 size: 13 residues. V gave up 1 base and J gave up 8 bases, with 8 bases separating them. DNA for the CDR3: TGTGCCAGCAGCTTAGTGGGCGAGGAAAAACTGTTTTTT. Encoded protein: CASSLVGEEKLFF.

CDR3 sequence reads: CASSKRPRMDSPLHF. CDR3 bases: TGTGCCAGTAGCAAACGTCCGAGGATGGATTCACCCCTCCACTTT. This sequence joins TRBV19 and TRBJ1-6; the D is unclear. The CDR3 sequence is 15 residues long. Trimming pared 6 bases from V and 8 bases from J, leaving 17 bases between. CDR1 is LNHDA, CDR2 SQIVND, per germline (reference sequence).

The sample holds a few counts of this clone. The chain joins TRBV7-2 to TRBJ1-5; tentatively, D is TRBD1 (6 bases). CDR1 and CDR2 (germline): SGHTA, FQGNSA. The CDR3 has 15 amino acids. Deletions cut 5 bases from V and 2 bases from J, with 13 bases between. This chain's CDR3 is CASSDQGRRNQPQHF. The CDR3 DNA follows: TGTGCCAGCAGCGACCAGGGGCGACGCAATCAGCCCCAGCATTTT.

This chain links TRBV7-9 with TRBJ2-7; 8 bases match TRBD2. V gave up 1 base and J gave up 0 bases; unmatched junction bases: 2. The CDR3 runs to 15 residues. Germline V gives CDR1 SEHNR, CDR2 FQNEAQ (reference sequence). DNA of the CDR3: TGTGCCAGCAGCTTAGAGCGGGGGTCCTCCTACGAGCAGTACTTC. This encodes CASSLERGSSYEQYF.

The chain is built from TRBV2 and TRBJ2-5; 9 nucleotides agree with TRBD1. The CDR3 sequence is 16 residues long. V lost 2 bases to trimming and J lost 5 bases; unmatched junction nucleotides: 9. Germline loops: CDR1 SNHLY, CDR2 FYNNEI. CDR3 nucleotides: TGTGCCAGCAGTGAACCGCGGGGACAGGGAAGGGAGACCCAGTACTTC. Encoded protein: CASSEPRGQGRETQYF.

The CDR3 loop reads CASSPGQAPGTEAFF. The CDR3 DNA follows: TGTGCCAGCTCACCAGGACAGGCGCCGGGCACTGAAGCTTTCTTT. The chain carries TRBV18 and TRBJ1-1, with 7 bases identical to TRBD1. The CDR3 contains 15 residues. Germline CDR1 and CDR2: KGHSH and LQKENI. Losses at the gene ends were 2 bases for V and 4 bases for J; bases not matched to a gene: 7.

This chain joins TRBV6-5 and TRBJ2-5; perhaps TRBD2 as D (7 bases). The CDR3 loop spans 16 amino acids. Trimming took 0 bases from V and 1 from J, leaving 12 bases between them. The germline V gene has CDR1 MNHEY and CDR2 SVGAGI. This chain's CDR3 is CASSYSAGAPQETQYF. In DNA, the CDR3 is TGTGCCAGCAGTTACTCGGCGGGGGCCCCCCAAGAGACCCAGTACTTC.